These 21 T cell receptor beta chains were all obtained from the same sample, sequenced in a study of human T cells and chemical hapten exposure. The time point is: pre-sensitization, week 0. As for treatment: therapeutic diphenylcyclopropenone sensitization with weekly scalp DPC. A single record per CDR3 protein comes from TCRdb applying MiXCR to the RACE reads. Here the sample spans approximately 370,000 distinct CDR3 sequences, about 5.4% being singletons. The source material was whole blood, sampled in connection with sensitization to the hapten diphenylcyclopropenone (DPC). All receptors come from a woman aged 18-35 years with alopecia areata. Some clones in this sample may be carry-over from other donors' samples.

This clonotype was observed a handful of times. J is TRBJ2-7 and V is TRBV4-3; 9 positions agree with TRBD1. Germline V gene lookup returns CDR1 LGHNA and CDR2 YSLEER. V shed 3 bases, J shed 0 bases, and the junction held 9 bases outside the gene matches. The CDR3 runs to 17 residues. The CDR3 is CASSHDDPGQGSYEQYF. The CDR3 bases are TGCGCCAGCAGCCACGACGATCCGGGACAGGGCTCCTACGAGCAGTACTTC.

The table lists this clonotype with a few counts. This chain uses TRBV7-3 with TRBJ1-4, with 7 bases matching TRBD1. V lost 5 bases to trimming and J lost 7 bases; unmatched junction nucleotides: 7. This CDR3 comprises 14 residues. The germline gives CDR1 SGHTA, CDR2 FQGTGA. CDR3 residues: CASSQGGSAEKLFF. As DNA, the CDR3 is TGTGCCAGCAGCCAGGGGGGCTCTGCTGAAAAACTGTTTTTT.

V is TRBV4-3 and J is TRBJ1-2; no firm D call. Trimming removed 2 bases from V and 1 base from J, with 11 bases in between. This CDR3 has 15 amino acids. CDR1 and CDR2 (germline): LGHNA, YSLEER. CDR3 DNA sequence: TGCGCCAGCAGCCAAACTAGAACGGTTAACTATGGCTACACCTTC. It codes for CASSQTRTVNYGYTF.

This clonotype was observed a few times. This rearrangement joins TRBV14 to TRBJ2-3; 11 bases map to TRBD2. After removal of 0 bases from V and 2 bases from J, the junction contained 7 bases not matched to a gene. The germline V gene encodes CDR1 SGHDN and CDR2 FVKESK. This CDR3 contains 18 residues. Here the CDR3 DNA reads TGTGCCAGCAGCCAAGAGGCGATAGCGGGGGGGCCCACAGATACGCAGTATTTT. Amino acids: CASSQEAIAGGPTDTQYF.

With respect to this clonotype: A junction end diverges from the germline sequence, so it may reflect a read error. The chain links TRBV27 to TRBJ1-1; D perhaps matches TRBD1 (5 bases). Germline CDR1 reads MNHEY; CDR2 reads SMNVEV (reference sequence). This CDR3 is 13 amino acids long. The CDR3 here is CTSSWTLNTEAFF. DNA for the CDR3: TGTACCAGCAGTTGGACATTGAACACTGAAGCTTTCTTT.

This clonotype was seen a handful of times. V usage is TRBV25-1 and J usage is TRBJ1-1; D remains ambiguous. The CDR3 is 15 residues long. Germline values: CDR1 MGHDK, CDR2 SYGVNS. The germline V and J ends were trimmed by 0 bases and 1 base, with 9 bases remaining between them. As DNA, the CDR3 is TGTGCCAGCAGTGAATATCTTACGGGGAACACTGAAGCTTTCTTT. Protein: CASSEYLTGNTEAFF.

This clonotype has a count of ten or more. The chain has TRBV6-2 or TRBV6-3 and TRBJ1-5; 12 nucleotides agree with TRBD1. The junction had 24 bases not matched to a gene; V was cut back by 7 bases and J by 2 bases. The germline CDR1 and CDR2 sequences are MNHEY and SVGEGT. CDR3 length equals 22 residues. CDR3 sequence reads: CASISSPIYGTGGWLGNQPQHF. The CDR3 coding sequence is TGTGCCAGCATAAGTTCCCCCATTTACGGGACAGGGGGCTGGTTGGGCAATCAGCCCCAGCATTTT.

Worth noting for this clonotype: A read error may account for a junction end that differs from germline. The rearrangement joins TRBV11-1 to TRBJ1-2; 7 nucleotides agree with TRBD1. The CDR3 spans 24 residues. Germline V gene lookup returns CDR1 SGHAT and CDR2 FQDESV (reference sequence). The DNA of the CDR3 is TGTGCCGGCAGCGCTACACAGACAACAGGGGCGCCGGCCATTTCCGACAAACCTTACTATGGCTACACCTTC. Protein sequence: CAGSATQTTGAPAISDKPYYGYTF. The full variable domain, completed using reference TRBV11-1 and TRBJ1-2, is EAEVAQSPRYKITEKSQAVAFWCDPISGHATLYWYRQILGQGPELLVQFQDESVVDDSQLPKDRFSAERLKGVDSTLKIQPAELGDSAMYLCAGSATQTTGAPAISDKPYYGYTFGSGTRLTVV.

This clonotype occurred a few times. This chain links TRBV7-9 with TRBJ2-7; D is ambiguous. The V gene's germline CDR1 is SEHNR and CDR2 FQNEAQ (reference sequence). This CDR3 is 16 amino acids long. V was cut by 4 bases and J by 2 bases, with 18 bases left in between. CDR3 sequence: CASSSHLTGETYEQYF. Written as DNA, the CDR3 is TGTGCCAGCAGCTCTCACCTGACGGGTGAGACCTACGAGCAGTACTTC. The variable domain in full, completed from reference TRBV7-9 and TRBJ2-7, reads DTGVSQNPRHKITKRGQNVTFRCDPISEHNRLYWYRQTLGQGPEFLTYFQNEAQLEKSRLLSDRFSAERPKGSFSTLEIQRTEQGDSAMYLCASSSHLTGETYEQYFGPGTRLTVT.

A few counts support this clonotype. The V call is TRBV9, the J call TRBJ1-3; no reliable D call. Germline CDR1 SGDLS, CDR2 YYNGEE. The V end lost 4 bases, the J end lost 5 bases, and 16 bases lay between the germline ends. The CDR3 is 15 residues long. This CDR3 is CASSPGPERRNTIYF. The DNA for the CDR3 is TGTGCCAGCAGCCCTGGACCAGAAAGGAGAAACACCATATATTTT.

The chain recombines TRBV6-2 or TRBV6-3 with TRBJ2-1, with unresolved D. Between the trimmed V and J ends, which lost 7 bases and 10 bases, there was a span of 17 bases. The length of the CDR3 is 13 residues. Germline V gives CDR1 MNHEY, CDR2 SVGEGT. CDR3 sequence: CASTTSPGSEQFF. CDR3 coding DNA: TGTGCCAGCACGACCTCCCCGGGTAGCGAGCAGTTCTTC.

This clonotype showed up just a few times. The chain combines TRBV4-1 with TRBJ1-2; 7 bases line up with TRBD1. Germline loops: CDR1 MGHRA, CDR2 YSYEKL. The CDR3 is 16 amino acids. V was pared by 0 bases and J by 8 bases, with 12 bases of the junction left unmatched. The CDR3 is CASSQEGQSYSSGYTF. DNA for the CDR3: TGCGCCAGCAGCCAAGAGGGACAGTCCTATTCTAGCGGCTACACCTTC.

On this clonotype: Mismatch with germline at one junction end may stem from a read error. V gene TRBV6-2 or TRBV6-3 combines with J gene TRBJ2-3; D is unclear. Germline V gene data show CDR1 as MNHEY and CDR2 as SVGEGT. CDR3 length: 13 residues. This chain's CDR3 is CASSHSNTDTQYF. The DNA for the CDR3 is TGTGCCAGCAGTCACTCGAACACAGATACGCAGTATTTT.

This chain uses TRBV14 with TRBJ2-7; unclear D gene. The germline gives CDR1 SGHDN, CDR2 FVKESK. This CDR3 contains 16 residues. The V gene lost 2 bases and the J gene lost 3 bases, with 17 bases spanning the gap. DNA of the CDR3: TGTGCCAGCAGCCAATCCAGGACGACCATTAACTACGAGCAGTACTTC. This gives the protein CASSQSRTTINYEQYF.

This clonotype was seen a handful of times. The genes are TRBV2 and TRBJ2-7; 10 bases fit TRBD1. The germline V gene has CDR1 SNHLY and CDR2 FYNNEI. V lost 8 bases and J lost 0; bases outside the gene matches: 19. CDR3 length: 19 residues. CDR3 sequence (DNA): TGTGCCAGCCTGATTAGATCGGACAGGGGGGGACCTCTCTCCTACGAGCAGTACTTC. Translating gives CASLIRSDRGGPLSYEQYF.

A few counts support this clonotype. Compared with germline, one end of the junction differs, possibly owing to a read error. V and J are TRBV29-1 and TRBJ2-3; 8 bases agree with TRBD2. The length of the CDR3 is 14 residues. The germline V gene encodes CDR1 SQVTM and CDR2 ANQGSEA. The CDR3: CSAEGRGDTDTQYF. The CDR3 DNA reads as TGCAGCGCTGAAGGGCGGGGGGACACAGATACGCAGTATTTT.

This clonotype was detected a few times. The V call is TRBV5-1, the J call TRBJ2-2; D remains ambiguous. Deletions cut 0 bases from V and 4 bases from J, with 13 bases between. This CDR3 has 16 residues. Germline CDR1 is SGHRS and CDR2 is YFSETQ. CDR3 protein: CASSLENSPATGELFF. The CDR3 DNA reads as TGCGCCAGCAGCTTGGAGAACAGTCCCGCCACCGGGGAGCTGTTTTTT.

In this sample, this clonotype turned up many times. The rearrangement links TRBV6-2 or TRBV6-3 to TRBJ2-7, with unresolved D. The V end lost 5 bases, the J end lost 3 bases, and 17 bases lay between the germline ends. The CDR3 consists of 15 residues. From germline, CDR1 is MNHEY and CDR2 SVGEGT. Written as DNA, the CDR3 is TGTGCCAGCAGTACGGGCCATTCGGCCGGCTACGAGCAGTACTTC. This encodes CASSTGHSAGYEQYF.

There are many counts of this clonotype. The chain couples TRBV28 to TRBJ1-4; 7 positions agree with TRBD1. Germline V lookup: CDR1 MDHEN, CDR2 SYDVKM. This CDR3 is 15 amino acids long. The J segment lost 5 bases and the V segment lost 5 bases, leaving 8 bases of the junction unmatched. The CDR3 loop reads CASSKGDSGNEKLFF. The CDR3 nucleotides are TGTGCCAGCAGTAAGGGGGACAGTGGAAATGAAAAACTGTTTTTT.

This clonotype has at least ten counts. J is TRBJ1-1 and V is TRBV10-3; no firm D call. Trimming pared 3 bases from V and 3 bases from J, leaving 11 bases between. The CDR3 contains 14 residues. Germline loops: CDR1 ENHRY, CDR2 SYGVKD. The CDR3 DNA follows: TGTGCCATCAGTGAAGGCAGCCCGGACACTGAAGCTTTCTTT. Amino acids: CAISEGSPDTEAFF.

This chain links TRBV6-5 with TRBJ1-2, with D possibly TRBD1 on 5 matching bases. Germline-derived CDR1 and CDR2 are MNHEY and SVGAGI. V gave up 7 bases and J gave up 2 bases, with 20 bases separating them. The CDR3 loop spans 16 amino acids. The CDR3 sequence is CASNGASNRGNYGYTF. CDR3 DNA sequence: TGTGCCAGCAATGGGGCGTCGAATCGGGGAAACTATGGCTACACCTTC.